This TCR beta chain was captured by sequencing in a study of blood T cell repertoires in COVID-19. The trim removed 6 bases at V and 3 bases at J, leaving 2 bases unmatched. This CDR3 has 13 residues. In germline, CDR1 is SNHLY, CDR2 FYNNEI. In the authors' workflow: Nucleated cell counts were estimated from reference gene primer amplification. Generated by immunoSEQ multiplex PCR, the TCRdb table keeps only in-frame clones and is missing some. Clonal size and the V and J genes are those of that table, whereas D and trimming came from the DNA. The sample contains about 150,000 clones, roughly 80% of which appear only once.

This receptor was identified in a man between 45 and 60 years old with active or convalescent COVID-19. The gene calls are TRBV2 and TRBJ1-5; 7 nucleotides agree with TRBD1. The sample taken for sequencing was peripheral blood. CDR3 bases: TGTGCCAGCAGGGGGACAGTCAATCAGCCCCAGCATTTT. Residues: CASRGTVNQPQHF. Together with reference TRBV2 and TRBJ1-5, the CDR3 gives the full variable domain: EPEVTQTPSHQVTQMGQEVILRCVPISNHLYFYWYRQILGQKVEFLVSFYNNEISEKSEIFDDQFSVERPDGSNFTLKIRSTKLEDSAMYFCASRGTVNQPQHFGDGTRLSIL.